Presented here are 12 T cell receptor beta chains from one specimen sequenced in a study of cytomegalovirus exposure and HLA in healthy donors. Primers: 60 Vbeta forward and 13 Jbeta reverse. Sequencing was performed with immunoSEQ multiplex PCR; in TCRdb, only in-frame clones are kept and a portion is missing. Altogether approximately 130,000 clones are present, over 70% being singletons, with the ten largest covering around 1.8%. The material sequenced was PBMCs. Every receptor here comes from a woman aged 40 to 55 in good health and CMV-seronegative.

This chain uses TRBV7-2 with TRBJ1-2, with no clear D. This CDR3 comprises 16 residues. The germline V and J ends were trimmed by 3 bases and 0 bases, with 14 bases remaining between them. Germline lookup yields CDR1 SGHTA and CDR2 FQGNSA. CDR3 sequence (DNA): TGTGCCAGCAGCTTTTCCGGCAGACTAGCTAACTATGGCTACACCTTC. This sequence encodes CASSFSGRLANYGYTF.

V is TRBV2 and J is TRBJ2-5, with D possibly being TRBD1 (5 bases). With the DNA end fitting TRBJ2-7 better, the J assignment may be wrong. The CDR3 has 15 amino acids. Germline V gene lookup returns CDR1 SNHLY and CDR2 FYNNEI. The CDR3 protein is CASSELGAGAYEQYF. The CDR3 DNA reads as TGTGCCAGCAGTGAACTAGGGGCCGGTGCCTACGAGCAGTACTTC.

The J gene is TRBJ1-1, the V gene TRBV19; D gene unclear. Trimming left V 3 bases short and J 3 bases short, with 11 bases between. CDR1 and CDR2 (germline): LNHDA, SQIVND (reference sequence). This CDR3 contains 14 residues. The CDR3 coding sequence is TGTGCCAGTAGTATCGCAGCAGACTACACTGAAGCTTTCTTT. It is translated as CASSIAADYTEAFF.

This chain uses TRBV19 with TRBJ2-1; maybe TRBD1 (6 bases). Germline loops: CDR1 LNHDA, CDR2 SQIVND (reference sequence). CDR3 length: 15 residues. Trimming left V 8 bases short and J 0 bases short, with 14 bases between. The CDR3 is CASLGGPSSYNEQFF. As DNA, the CDR3 is TGTGCCAGTTTAGGGGGACCTAGCTCCTACAATGAGCAGTTCTTC.

This clone was counted between two and nine times. The genes are TRBV7-7 and TRBJ2-3; 11 bases map to TRBD1. The germline V gene has CDR1 SSHAT and CDR2 FNYEAQ (reference sequence). V lost 2 bases, J lost 1 base, and 11 bases stayed unmatched. This CDR3 is 19 amino acids long. For the CDR3, the DNA is TGTGCCAGCAGCTTAAGACCGCAACCGGGACAGGGGGGCACAGATACGCAGTATTTT. Protein: CASSLRPQPGQGGTDTQYF.

The CDR3 region has the DNA TGCGCCAGCAGCCTGGGGGGGGGAACCAAAAACATTCAGTACTTC. This gives the protein CASSLGGGTKNIQYF. The gene calls are TRBV5-1 and TRBJ2-4, with 7 bases that match TRBD2. CDR3 length equals 15 residues. Per the germline V gene, CDR1 is SGHRS and CDR2 is YFSETQ. Germline trimming cut 4 bases from V and 2 bases from J; bases unmatched to any gene: 6.

The rearrangement links TRBV6-5 to TRBJ2-1; TRBD2 might be the D (6 bases). The CDR3 loop spans 14 amino acids. Trimming stripped 10 bases from V and 2 bases from J, with 15 bases between. Looked up from germline, CDR1 is MNHEY and CDR2 is SVGAGI. The DNA of the CDR3 is TGTGCCACCTCCCTGACTAGTACCTACAATGAGCAGTTCTTC. Encoded protein: CATSLTSTYNEQFF.

This clone was counted a few times. The gene calls are TRBV2 and TRBJ1-5, with 7 bases lining up with TRBD1. Looked up from germline, CDR1 is SNHLY and CDR2 is FYNNEI. The CDR3 sequence is 14 residues long. V gave up 6 bases and J gave up 1 base; unmatched junction bases: 3. In nucleotides, the CDR3 is TGTGCCAGCAGCCCGGGACAGAGCAATCAGCCCCAGCATTTT. Encoded protein: CASSPGQSNQPQHF.

This chain connects TRBV5-1 to TRBJ2-2; TRBD2 matches 9 bases. V dropped 4 bases and J dropped 0; count of bases not matched to a gene: 4. CDR1 is SGHRS, CDR2 YFSETQ, per germline. The CDR3 extends over 16 amino acids. The CDR3 nucleotides read TGCGCCAGCAGCGCCAGACTAGCGGCGAACACCGGGGAGCTGTTTTTT. Translating gives CASSARLAANTGELFF.

V gene TRBV7-9 combines with J gene TRBJ2-5; 10 bases line up with TRBD1. The germline CDR1 and CDR2 sequences are SEHNR and FQNEAQ (reference sequence). Trimming removed 5 bases from V and 4 bases from J; junction bases left unmatched: 7. This CDR3 is 15 amino acids long. Written as DNA, the CDR3 is TGTGCCAGCAGCGGCCCCGGGACAGGGGTAGAGACCCAGTACTTC. This encodes CASSGPGTGVETQYF.

The chain uses TRBV7-2 and TRBJ2-7; D uncertain. CDR1 is SGHTA and CDR2 is FQGNSA in the germline V gene. Trimming shortened V by 3 bases and J by 3 bases, and 9 bases separated the two germline ends. The CDR3 is 13 amino acids. The CDR3 DNA follows: TGTGCCAGCAGCTTGGCTGCTGTCTACGAGCAGTACTTC. Translation gives CASSLAAVYEQYF.

The genes are TRBV5-1 and TRBJ2-7, with D possibly TRBD1 on 5 matching bases. From germline, CDR1 is SGHRS and CDR2 YFSETQ. The V end lost 4 bases, the J end lost 3 bases, and 17 bases lay between the germline ends. CDR3 length: 15 residues. CDR3 loop: CASSPGRVVDYEQYF. The CDR3 nucleotides read TGCGCCAGCAGCCCGGGCAGGGTTGTAGACTACGAGCAGTACTTC.